This TCR beta chain was captured in a study of T cell changes during pregnancy in multiple sclerosis. Trimming cost V 1 base and J 4 bases; bases outside gene matches: 10. CDR3 length: 18 amino acids. CDR1 and CDR2 (germline): MDHEN, SYDVKM. Clones were sequenced by immunoSEQ multiplex PCR, and TCRdb holds only the in-frame ones, with some missing. The repertoire has 14,000 to 15,000 clones, 80% to 90% of them found once; the top ten carry 19%. The chain links TRBV28 to TRBJ2-2; 9 positions agree with TRBD2. Sequences were derived from CD8+ T cells from peripheral blood mononuclear cells, sampled in the first trimester of pregnancy. This TCR was sampled from a female donor with multiple sclerosis, enrolled in a pregnancy study. Here the CDR3 reads CASSLYIIAGDFTGELFF. The CDR3 DNA follows: TGTGCCAGCAGTTTATACATAATAGCGGGAGATTTCACCGGGGAGCTGTTTTTT. Using reference TRBV28 and TRBJ2-2 for the parts outside the CDR3, the full variable domain is DVKVTQSSRYLVKRTGEKVFLECVQDMDHENMFWYRQDPGLGLRLIYFSYDVKMKEKGDIPEGYSVSREKKERFSLILESASTNQTSMYLCASSLYIIAGDFTGELFFGEGSRLTVL.